The rows below give T cell receptor beta chains drawn from one sample of a study of blood T cell repertoires in COVID-19. Clones were read by immunoSEQ multiplex PCR, and TCRdb kept only the in-frame ones, dropping some. The sample shows approximately 300,000 clones, 89% of them seen only once. The sample taken for sequencing was PBMCs or T cells enriched from blood (not recorded which). The source is a man aged 55 to 70 who had recovered from COVID-19. CDR3s include the opening cysteine and the closing phenylalanine or tryptophan. A D gene is named only where the DNA matches it firmly. Clone sizes are given selectively: once, few, many, or a class where the clone is expanded.

TRBJ2-2	NA	TRBV19	NA	CASSIETGFTGELFF	TGTGCCAGTAGTATCGAAACAGGGTTCACCGGGGAGCTGTTTTTT
TRBJ2-7	NA	TRBV18	NA	CASSPKESSYEQYF	TGTGCCAGCTCACCAAAGGAGAGTTCCTACGAGCAGTACTTC
TRBJ2-7	TRBD2	TRBV7-4	NA	CASSLVVSGSSYEQYF	TGTGCCAGCAGCTTAGTCGTTAGCGGGAGCTCCTACGAGCAGTACTTC
TRBJ2-1	TRBD2	TRBV24-1	once	CATSDSRTSSNEQFF	TGTGCCACCAGTGATTCCCGGACTAGTTCAAACGAGCAGTTCTTC
TRBJ2-3	TRBD1	TRBV5-1	NA	CASSTGQGPYAQYF	TGCGCCAGCAGCACGGGACAGGGGCCCTATGCGCAGTATTTT
TRBJ1-1	NA	TRBV2	once	CASTGGMNTEAFF	TGTGCCAGCACCGGCGGCATGAACACTGAAGCTTTCTTT
TRBJ1-4	NA	TRBV19	NA	CASSIDPQGRGEKLFF	TGTGCCAGTAGTATAGACCCACAGGGTCGGGGCGAAAAACTGTTTTTT
TRBJ1-1	NA	TRBV12-5	NA	CASGPDSGGPEAFF	TGTGCTAGTGGTCCGGACAGCGGGGGCCCTGAAGCTTTCTTT
TRBJ2-3	NA	TRBV18	NA	CASSPGRWADTQYF	TGTGCCAGCTCACCAGGGAGGTGGGCAGATACGCAGTATTTT
TRBJ2-1	TRBD2	TRBV11-2	NA	CASSPLAGVNEQFF	TGTGCCAGCAGCCCCTTAGCGGGAGTCAATGAGCAGTTCTTC
TRBJ2-3	TRBD1	TRBV6-2/TRBV6-3	NA	CASSYPGTGSDTQYF	TGTGCCAGCAGTTACCCCGGGACAGGGTCAGATACGCAGTATTTT
TRBJ2-7	NA	TRBV7-2	NA	CASSPASSRSYEQYF	TGTGCCAGCAGCCCCGCTAGCTCCCGCTCCTACGAGCAGTACTTC
TRBJ2-1	TRBD2	TRBV3-1/TRBV3-2	NA	CASSQEGLAGLSSYNEQFF	TGTGCCAGCAGCCAAGAGGGACTAGCGGGACTGAGCTCCTACAATGAGCAGTTCTTC
TRBJ2-2	NA	TRBV28	NA	CASSSRDGRTGELFF	TGTGCCAGCAGTTCTAGGGATGGGAGGACCGGGGAGCTGTTTTTT
TRBJ1-2	NA	TRBV28	few	CASTWAQMGGYTF	TGTGCCAGCACCTGGGCACAAATGGGCGGCTACACCTTC
TRBJ1-1	NA	TRBV5-5	NA	CASSLVGASPEAFF	TGTGCCAGCAGCCTTGTGGGGGCCAGCCCTGAAGCTTTCTTT
TRBJ2-7	TRBD2	TRBV3-1/TRBV3-2	NA	CASSQKEWSGRGVNEQYF	TGTGCCAGCAGCCAAAAGGAGTGGAGCGGGAGGGGGGTGAACGAGCAGTACTTC
TRBJ2-3	TRBD2	TRBV5-4	NA	CASSLAGGADTQYF	TGTGCCAGCAGCTTGGCCGGGGGGGCTGATACGCAGTATTTT
TRBJ2-1	TRBD1	TRBV27	NA	CASSSTGRNEQFF	TGTGCCAGCAGTTCGACAGGGCGCAATGAGCAGTTCTTC
TRBJ2-2	TRBD2	TRBV24-1	NA	CATSDYLSGSFTGELFF	TGTGCCACCAGTGATTATTTGAGCGGGAGTTTCACCGGGGAGCTGTTTTTT
TRBJ1-1	NA	TRBV27	NA	CASSLLMGEGTPNTEAFF	TGTGCCAGCAGTTTATTAATGGGAGAGGGGACTCCGAACACTGAAGCTTTCTTT
TRBJ2-1	TRBD2	TRBV24-1	once	CATSDTGGPRNEQFF	TGTGCCACCAGTGACACGGGAGGGCCACGGAATGAGCAGTTCTTC
TRBJ2-3	TRBD1	TRBV6-5	NA	CASRDRVTDTQYF	TGTGCCAGCAGGGACAGGGTGACAGATACGCAGTATTTT
TRBJ2-7	TRBD2	TRBV7-2	NA	CASSLRSGGGSYEQYF	TGTGCCAGCAGCTTACGGTCAGGCGGGGGCTCCTACGAGCAGTACTTC
TRBJ1-2	NA	TRBV2	NA	CASSVSDTNYGYTF	TGTGCCAGCAGTGTCTCAGACACTAACTATGGCTACACCTTC
TRBJ2-1	TRBD2	TRBV28	NA	CASSPGVAGRNEQFF	TGTGCCAGCAGTCCCGGAGTAGCGGGCCGCAATGAGCAGTTCTTC
TRBJ1-2	TRBD1	TRBV7-2	NA	CASSRDRGYGYTF	TGTGCCAGCAGCCGGGACAGGGGCTATGGCTACACCTTC
TRBJ2-7	TRBD2	TRBV6-5	NA	CASSTTGTTLYEQYF	TGTGCCAGCAGTACTACCGGGACTACGTTATACGAGCAGTACTTC
TRBJ2-1	NA	TRBV7-9	NA	CASSLGSPAHNEQFF	TGTGCCAGCAGCTTAGGGAGCCCGGCCCACAATGAGCAGTTCTTC
TRBJ1-1	NA	TRBV11-2	NA	CASTWGGGSTEAFF	TGTGCCAGCACCTGGGGAGGGGGGTCCACTGAAGCTTTCTTT
TRBJ2-1	NA	TRBV2	once	CASRKPGQPSYNEQFF	TGTGCCAGCAGGAAACCAGGGCAGCCCTCCTACAATGAGCAGTTCTTC
TRBJ2-1	TRBD2	TRBV28	NA	CASSTSGRGGEQFF	TGTGCCAGCAGTACTAGCGGGAGAGGCGGTGAGCAGTTCTTC
TRBJ2-7	TRBD2	TRBV28	few	CASSGPGLSTYEQYF	TGTGCCAGCAGTGGGCCGGGACTATCCACTTACGAGCAGTACTTC